The T cell receptor beta chain described here comes from a study of regulatory T cells in long-lasting Graves disease. Study conclusions and caveats: Sampling was limited to peripheral blood rather than thyroid tissue.

Noted time point: newly diagnosed GD, antithyroid drugs for less than 3 months. Extracted PBMC RNA gave rise to the TCR library. The V and J ends lost 1 base and 9 bases, in that order; junction bases with no gene match: 8. Germline V lookup: CDR1 MNHNS, CDR2 SASEGT. The CDR3 extends over 15 amino acids. The table lists this clonotype with many counts. Antigen unknown. For TCR beta, libraries came from iRepertoire HTBI primers and Arm-PCR of CDR3 regions. Each CDR3 protein is one row after TCRdb ran MiXCR on the multiplex PCR reads. The data contain 620,000 or so distinct CDR3 sequences, around 15% of them singletons. Another study also made use of these data, one on T cells in Graves' hyperthyroidism and ophthalmopathy. From that paper: A model using 13 V-J features told ophthalmopathy apart from stable hyperthyroidism.

The sample here was peripheral blood mononuclear cells (PBMCs), taken at new diagnosis, from a patient treated with antithyroid drugs. V usage is TRBV6-1 and J usage is TRBJ2-3; TRBD1 matches 9 bases. The TCR was taken from a woman aged 30 to 39 with Graves disease. The CDR3 loop is CASSEEGTGGHTQYF. Here the CDR3 DNA reads TGTGCCAGCAGTGAAGAGGGTACAGGGGGCCACACGCAGTATTTT.